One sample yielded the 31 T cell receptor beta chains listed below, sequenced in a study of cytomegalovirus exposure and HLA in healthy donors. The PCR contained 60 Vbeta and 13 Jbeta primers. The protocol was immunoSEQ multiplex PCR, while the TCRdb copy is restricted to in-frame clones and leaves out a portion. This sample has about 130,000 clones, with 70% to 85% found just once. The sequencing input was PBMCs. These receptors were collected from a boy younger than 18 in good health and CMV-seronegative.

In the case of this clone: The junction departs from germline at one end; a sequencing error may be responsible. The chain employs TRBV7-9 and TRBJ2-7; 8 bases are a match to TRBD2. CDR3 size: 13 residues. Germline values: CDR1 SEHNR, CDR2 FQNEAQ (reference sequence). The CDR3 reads CSSSSGGGYEQYF. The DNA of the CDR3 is TGTTCCAGCAGCTCGGGGGGGGGATACGAGCAGTACTTC. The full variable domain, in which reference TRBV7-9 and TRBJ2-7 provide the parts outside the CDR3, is DTGVSQNPRHKITKRGQNVTFRCDPISEHNRLYWYRQTLGQGPEFLTYFQNEAQLEKSRLLSDRFSAERPKGSFSTLEIQRTEQGDSAMYLCSSSSGGGYEQYFGPGTRLTVT.

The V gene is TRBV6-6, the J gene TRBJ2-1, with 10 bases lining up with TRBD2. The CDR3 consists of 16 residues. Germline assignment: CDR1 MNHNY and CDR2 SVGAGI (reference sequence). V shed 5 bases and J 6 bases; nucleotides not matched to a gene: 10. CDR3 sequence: CASSPHSGRMGNEQFF. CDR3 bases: TGTGCCAGCAGTCCCCATAGCGGGAGGATGGGCAATGAGCAGTTCTTC.

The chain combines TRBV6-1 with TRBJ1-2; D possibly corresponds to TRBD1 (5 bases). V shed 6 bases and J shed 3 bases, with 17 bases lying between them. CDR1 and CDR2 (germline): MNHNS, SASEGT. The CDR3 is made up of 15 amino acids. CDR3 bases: TGTGCCAGCAGGGTATTGACAGTCACGGACTATGGCTACACCTTC. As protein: CASRVLTVTDYGYTF.

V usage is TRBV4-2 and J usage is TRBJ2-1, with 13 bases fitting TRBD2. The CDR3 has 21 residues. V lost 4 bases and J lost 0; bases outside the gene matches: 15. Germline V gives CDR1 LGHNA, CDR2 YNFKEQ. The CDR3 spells CASSRDHPGLAGPSSYNEQFF. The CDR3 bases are TGTGCCAGCAGCCGCGACCATCCGGGACTAGCGGGGCCGAGCTCCTACAATGAGCAGTTCTTC.

The CDR3 DNA reads TGCGCCAGCAGCTTGGGGACTAGCGCTACCTACGAGCAGTACTTC. Translated: CASSLGTSATYEQYF. The rearrangement links TRBV5-1 to TRBJ2-5; 9 bases map to TRBD2. The DNA end lines up better with TRBJ2-7; the J call may be wrong. The CDR3 is 15 amino acids. CDR1 and CDR2 from the germline V gene are SGHRS and YFSETQ.

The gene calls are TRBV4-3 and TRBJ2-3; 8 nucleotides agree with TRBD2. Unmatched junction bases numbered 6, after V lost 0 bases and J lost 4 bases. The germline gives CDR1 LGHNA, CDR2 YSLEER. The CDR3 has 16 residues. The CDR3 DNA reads TGCGCCAGCAGCCAAGAGCCCAGCGGGAGTCCAGATACGCAGTATTTT. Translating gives CASSQEPSGSPDTQYF.

CDR3 bases: TGCAGCGTTGAAACTACAGGGACTGGGGCCAACGTCCTGACTTTC. This gives the protein CSVETTGTGANVLTF. The chain joins TRBV29-1 to TRBJ2-6, with D possibly TRBD1 on 6 matching bases. Trimming removed 2 bases from V and 2 bases from J, with 10 bases in between. The CDR3 is 15 residues long. CDR1 and CDR2 (germline): SQVTM, ANQGSEA.

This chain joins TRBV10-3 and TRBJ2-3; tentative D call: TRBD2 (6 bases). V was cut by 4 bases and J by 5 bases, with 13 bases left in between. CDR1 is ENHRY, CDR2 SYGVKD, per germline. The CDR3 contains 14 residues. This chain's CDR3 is CAISGGGRQDTQYF. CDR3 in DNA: TGTGCCATCAGTGGTGGGGGGAGACAAGATACGCAGTATTTT.

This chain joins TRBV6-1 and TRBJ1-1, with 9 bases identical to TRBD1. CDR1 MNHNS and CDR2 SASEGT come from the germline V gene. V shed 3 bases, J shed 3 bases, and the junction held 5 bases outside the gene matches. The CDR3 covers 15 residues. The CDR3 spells CASSEGTGSDTEAFF. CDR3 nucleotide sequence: TGTGCCAGCAGTGAGGGGACAGGGAGTGACACTGAAGCTTTCTTT.

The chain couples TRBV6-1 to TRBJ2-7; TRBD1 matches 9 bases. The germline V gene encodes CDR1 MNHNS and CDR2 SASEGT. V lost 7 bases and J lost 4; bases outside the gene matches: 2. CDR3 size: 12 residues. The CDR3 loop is CASMTGGYEQYF. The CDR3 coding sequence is TGTGCCAGCATGACAGGGGGATACGAGCAGTACTTC.

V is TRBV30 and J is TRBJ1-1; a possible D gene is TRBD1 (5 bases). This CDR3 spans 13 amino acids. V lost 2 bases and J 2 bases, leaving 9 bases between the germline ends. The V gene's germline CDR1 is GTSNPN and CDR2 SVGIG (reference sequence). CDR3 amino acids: CAWSIGGNTEAFF. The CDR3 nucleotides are TGTGCCTGGAGTATCGGGGGTAACACTGAAGCTTTCTTT.

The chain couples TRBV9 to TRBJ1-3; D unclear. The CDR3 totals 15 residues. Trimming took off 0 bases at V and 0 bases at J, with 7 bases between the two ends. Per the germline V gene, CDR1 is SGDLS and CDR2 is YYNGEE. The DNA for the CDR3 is TGTGCCAGCAGCGTAGGTTCGGTCTCTGGAAACACCATATATTTT. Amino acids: CASSVGSVSGNTIYF.

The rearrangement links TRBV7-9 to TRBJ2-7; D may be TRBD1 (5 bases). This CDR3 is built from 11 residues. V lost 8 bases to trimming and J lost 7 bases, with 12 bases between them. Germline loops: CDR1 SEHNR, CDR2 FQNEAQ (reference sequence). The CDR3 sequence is CASQLDREQYF. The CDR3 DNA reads TGTGCCAGCCAACTCGACAGAGAGCAGTACTTC.

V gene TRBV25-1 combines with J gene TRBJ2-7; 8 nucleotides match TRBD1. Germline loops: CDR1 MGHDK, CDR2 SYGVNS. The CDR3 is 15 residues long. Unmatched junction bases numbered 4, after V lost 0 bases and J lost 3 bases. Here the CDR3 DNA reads TGTGCCAGCAGTGAATATGAGGACAGGGTCTACGAGCAGTACTTC. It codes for CASSEYEDRVYEQYF.

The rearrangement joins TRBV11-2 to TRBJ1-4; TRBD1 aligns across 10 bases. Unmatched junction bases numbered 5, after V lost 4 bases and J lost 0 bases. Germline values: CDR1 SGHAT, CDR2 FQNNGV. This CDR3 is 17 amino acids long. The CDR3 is CASSWGQGLATNEKLFF. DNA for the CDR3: TGTGCCAGCAGCTGGGGACAGGGGCTTGCAACTAATGAAAAACTGTTTTTT. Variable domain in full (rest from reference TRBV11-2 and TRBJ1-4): EAGVAQSPRYKIIEKRQSVAFWCNPISGHATLYWYQQILGQGPKLLIQFQNNGVVDDSQLPKDRFSAERLKGVDSTLKIQPAKLEDSAVYLCASSWGQGLATNEKLFFGSGTQLSVL.

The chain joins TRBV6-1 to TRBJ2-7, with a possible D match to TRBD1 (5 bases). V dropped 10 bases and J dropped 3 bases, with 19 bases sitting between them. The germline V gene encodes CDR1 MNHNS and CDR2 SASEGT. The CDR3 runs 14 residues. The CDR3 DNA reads TGTGCCACTAGATCCGGACAAAACGGCTACGAGCAGTACTTC. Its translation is CATRSGQNGYEQYF.

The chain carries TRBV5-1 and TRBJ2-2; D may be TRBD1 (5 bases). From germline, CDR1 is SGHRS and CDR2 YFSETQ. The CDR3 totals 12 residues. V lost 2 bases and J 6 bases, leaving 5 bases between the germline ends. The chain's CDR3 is CASSLGAGELFF. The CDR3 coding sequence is TGCGCCAGCAGCTTAGGGGCCGGGGAGCTGTTTTTT. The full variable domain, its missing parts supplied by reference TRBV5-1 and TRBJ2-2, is KAGVTQTPRYLIKTRGQQVTLSCSPISGHRSVSWYQQTPGQGLQFLFEYFSETQRNKGNFPGRFSGRQFSNSRSEMNVSTLELGDSALYLCASSLGAGELFFGEGSRLTVL.

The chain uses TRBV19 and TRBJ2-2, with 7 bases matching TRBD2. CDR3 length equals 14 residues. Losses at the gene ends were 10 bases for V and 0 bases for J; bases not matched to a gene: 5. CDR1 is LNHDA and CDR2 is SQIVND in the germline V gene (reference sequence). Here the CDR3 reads CAIRAGPNTGELFF. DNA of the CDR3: TGTGCCATTCGAGCGGGACCGAACACCGGGGAGCTGTTTTTT.

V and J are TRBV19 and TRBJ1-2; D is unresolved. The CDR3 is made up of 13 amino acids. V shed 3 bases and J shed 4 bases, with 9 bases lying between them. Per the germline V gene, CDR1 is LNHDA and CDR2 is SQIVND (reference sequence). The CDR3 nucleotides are TGTGCCAGTAGTATCCGAGCTGCCTATGGCTACACCTTC. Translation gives CASSIRAAYGYTF. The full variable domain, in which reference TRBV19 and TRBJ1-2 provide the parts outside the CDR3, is DGGITQSPKYLFRKEGQNVTLSCEQNLNHDAMYWYRQDPGQGLRLIYYSQIVNDFQKGDIAEGYSVSREKKESFPLTVTSAQKNPTAFYLCASSIRAAYGYTFGSGTRLTVV.

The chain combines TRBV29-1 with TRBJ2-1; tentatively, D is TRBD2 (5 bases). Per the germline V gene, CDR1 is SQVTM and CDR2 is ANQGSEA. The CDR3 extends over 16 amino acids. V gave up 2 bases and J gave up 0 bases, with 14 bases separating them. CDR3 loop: CSVESSRESSYNEQFF. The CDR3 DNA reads TGCAGCGTTGAATCGTCTAGGGAGAGCTCCTACAATGAGCAGTTCTTC.

The CDR3 region has the DNA TGTGCCTGGAGTAACTCGGGGAGGGAGACCCAGTACTTC. The encoded protein is CAWSNSGRETQYF. V gene TRBV30 combines with J gene TRBJ2-5; possibly TRBD2 for D (6 bases). Trimming took 2 bases from V and 5 from J, leaving 12 bases between them. This CDR3 is 13 amino acids long. The germline V gene encodes CDR1 GTSNPN and CDR2 SVGIG (reference sequence). The full variable domain, with the rest looked up from reference TRBV30 and TRBJ2-5, is SQTIHQWPATLVQPVGSPLSLECTVEGTSNPNLYWYRQAAGRGLQLLFYSVGIGQISSEVPQNLSASRPQDRQFILSSKKLLLSDSGFYLCAWSNSGRETQYFGPGTRLLVL.

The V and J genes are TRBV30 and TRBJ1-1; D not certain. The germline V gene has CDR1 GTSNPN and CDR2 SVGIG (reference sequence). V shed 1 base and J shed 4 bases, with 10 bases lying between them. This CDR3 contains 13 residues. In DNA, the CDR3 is TGTGCCTGGAGTGCCTTTGACTCCACTGAAGCTTTCTTT. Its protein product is CAWSAFDSTEAFF.

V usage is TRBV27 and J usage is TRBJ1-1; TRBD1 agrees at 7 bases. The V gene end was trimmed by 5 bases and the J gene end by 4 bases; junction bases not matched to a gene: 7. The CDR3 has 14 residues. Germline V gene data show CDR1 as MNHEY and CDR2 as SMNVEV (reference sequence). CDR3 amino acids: CASSPGTAVTEAFF. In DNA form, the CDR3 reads TGTGCCAGCAGTCCTGGGACAGCGGTCACTGAAGCTTTCTTT.

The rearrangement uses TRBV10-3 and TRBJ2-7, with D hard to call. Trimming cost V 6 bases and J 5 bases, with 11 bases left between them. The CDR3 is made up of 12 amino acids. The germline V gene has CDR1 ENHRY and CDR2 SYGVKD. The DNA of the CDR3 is TGTGCCATCAGCGGGTCGGTAGACGAGCAGTACTTC. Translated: CAISGSVDEQYF.

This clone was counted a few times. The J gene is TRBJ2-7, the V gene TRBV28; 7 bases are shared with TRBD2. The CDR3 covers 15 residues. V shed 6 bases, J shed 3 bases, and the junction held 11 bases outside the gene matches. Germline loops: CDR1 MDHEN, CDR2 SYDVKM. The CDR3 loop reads CASSPGRGVLYEQYF. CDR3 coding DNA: TGTGCCAGCAGCCCGGGGAGGGGCGTCCTCTACGAGCAGTACTTC. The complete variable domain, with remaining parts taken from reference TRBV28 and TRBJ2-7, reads DVKVTQSSRYLVKRTGEKVFLECVQDMDHENMFWYRQDPGLGLRLIYFSYDVKMKEKGDIPEGYSVSREKKERFSLILESASTNQTSMYLCASSPGRGVLYEQYFGPGTRLTVT.

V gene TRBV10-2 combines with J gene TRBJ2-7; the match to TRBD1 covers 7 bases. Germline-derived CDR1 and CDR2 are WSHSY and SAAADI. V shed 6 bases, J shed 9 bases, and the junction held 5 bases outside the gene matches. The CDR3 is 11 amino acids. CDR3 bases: TGCGCCAGCAGCACAGGGGACGGGCAGTACTTC. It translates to CASSTGDGQYF.

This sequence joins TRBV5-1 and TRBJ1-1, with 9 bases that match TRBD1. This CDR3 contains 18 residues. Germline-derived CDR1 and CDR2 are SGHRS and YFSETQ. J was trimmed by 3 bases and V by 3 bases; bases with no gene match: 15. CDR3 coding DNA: TGCGCCAGCAGCTCTCCCGTGACTCTGGGACAGGGTGACACTGAAGCTTTCTTT. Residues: CASSSPVTLGQGDTEAFF.

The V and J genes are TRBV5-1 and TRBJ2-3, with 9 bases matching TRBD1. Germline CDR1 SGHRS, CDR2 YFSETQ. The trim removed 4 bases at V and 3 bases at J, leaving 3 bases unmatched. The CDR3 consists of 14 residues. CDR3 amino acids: CASSRDRGTDTQYF. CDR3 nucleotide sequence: TGCGCCAGCAGCCGTGACAGGGGGACAGATACGCAGTATTTT.

The DNA of the CDR3 is TGTGCCAGCAGCCCAGGGACAGACTGGAACACTGAAGCTTTCTTT. It codes for CASSPGTDWNTEAFF. This chain connects TRBV27 to TRBJ1-1; TRBD1 aligns across 7 bases. V trimming: 6 bases; J trimming: 1 base; junction bases outside the gene matches: 8. This CDR3 region has 15 residues. Germline V gene data show CDR1 as MNHEY and CDR2 as SMNVEV (reference sequence).

CDR3: CASSPRGLAGTNTGELFF. CDR3 coding DNA: TGTGCCAGCAGCCCCCGGGGCTTAGCGGGGACGAACACCGGGGAGCTGTTTTTT. The J gene is TRBJ2-2, the V gene TRBV11-2; 8 bases map to TRBD2. V shed 5 bases, J shed 0 bases, and the junction held 11 bases outside the gene matches. Germline CDR1 and CDR2: SGHAT and FQNNGV. The CDR3 is 18 residues long.

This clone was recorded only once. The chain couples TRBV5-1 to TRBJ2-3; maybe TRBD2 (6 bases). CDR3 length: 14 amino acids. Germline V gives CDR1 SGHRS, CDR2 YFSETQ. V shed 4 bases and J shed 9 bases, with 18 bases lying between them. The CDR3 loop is CASSPAAVRETQYF. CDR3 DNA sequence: TGCGCCAGCAGCCCGGCGGCGGTCCGGGAGACGCAGTATTTT. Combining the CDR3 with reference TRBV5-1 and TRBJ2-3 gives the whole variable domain KAGVTQTPRYLIKTRGQQVTLSCSPISGHRSVSWYQQTPGQGLQFLFEYFSETQRNKGNFPGRFSGRQFSNSRSEMNVSTLELGDSALYLCASSPAAVRETQYFGPGTRLTVL.